These 2 T cell receptor beta chains originate from one sample sequenced in a study of tumor-infiltrating lymphocytes in primary liver carcinoma. Priming with a constant-region primer yielded TCR beta cDNA from roughly 0.45 ug total RNA. Three-round nested multiplex PCR performed with slightly modified ARM-PCR produced the TCR beta libraries. In the first two PCR rounds, TRBV1-TRBV30 forward primers were paired with a C-beta reverse primer, and each round lasted approximately 10 cycles. One entry per CDR3 protein, called by TCRdb with MiXCR from the multiplex PCR reads. The table has more than 95,000 distinct CDR3 sequences, 64% seen once; the top ten hold 7.5% to 9%. For each extraction, RNA and DNA were obtained together from 20-30 mg of unsorted bulk tissue. The sequenced sample consisted of liver tumor tissue from sampling region 3. Documented subset: tumor region T3, left-lateral pole. Source of these receptors: a woman aged 55-70 years with primary liver carcinoma and hepatitis B virus infection.

This sequence joins TRBV6-6 and TRBJ1-5; TRBD1 might be the D (6 bases). The CDR3 has 15 amino acids. Trimming pared 6 bases from V and 2 bases from J, leaving 14 bases between. The germline gives CDR1 MNHNY, CDR2 SVGAGI (reference sequence). In DNA form, the CDR3 reads TGTGCCAGCAGCCGTGGACAGAGGTGCAATCAGCCCCAGCATTTT. Its protein product is CASSRGQRCNQPQHF.

With regard to this clonotype: The CDR3 does not end in the conserved phenylalanine or tryptophan, so this is likely a read error. The chain recombines TRBV28 with TRBJ2-5, with 9 bases lining up with TRBD1. CDR3 length equals 16 residues. CDR1 MDHEN and CDR2 SYDVKM come from the germline V gene. Losses at the gene ends were 3 bases for V and 2 bases for J; bases not matched to a gene: 7. The DNA of the CDR3 is TGTGCCAGCAGTTTCCCTACAGGGGGCGGACAAGAGACCCAGTACCTC. As protein: CASSFPTGGGQETQYL.